The 5 T cell receptor beta chains given below trace back to one sample, sequenced in a study of cytomegalovirus exposure and HLA in healthy donors. Both 60 Vbeta primers and 13 Jbeta primers went into the PCR. Sequenced by immunoSEQ multiplex PCR; TCRdb stores in-frame clones only, minus some. The sample lists over 150,000 clones; roughly 80% were seen once. Sequenced sample: PBMCs. The receptors derive from a man between 50 and 59 years old in good health and CMV-seropositive.

This chain links TRBV2 with TRBJ1-5; D might be TRBD1 (6 bases). CDR1 and CDR2 (germline): SNHLY, FYNNEI. The CDR3 is 15 amino acids. V lost 3 bases and J 4 bases, leaving 13 bases between the germline ends. The CDR3 loop is CASSEEGGWNQPQHF. CDR3 nucleotides: TGTGCCAGCAGTGAGGAAGGGGGTTGGAATCAGCCCCAGCATTTT.

This chain joins TRBV18 and TRBJ1-3; TRBD1 is a possible D gene (6 bases). The germline CDR1 and CDR2 sequences are KGHSH and LQKENI. The CDR3 runs 15 residues. Between the trimmed V and J ends, which lost 1 base and 0 bases, there was a span of 7 bases. In nucleotides, the CDR3 is TGTGCCAGCTCACCACGGACAGACTCTGGAAACACCATATATTTT. It is translated as CASSPRTDSGNTIYF.

This sequence joins TRBV28 and TRBJ1-6; 7 bases fit TRBD1. CDR1 and CDR2 (germline): MDHEN, SYDVKM. The CDR3 runs to 13 residues. The junction had 4 bases not matched to a gene; V was cut back by 8 bases and J by 6 bases. The CDR3: CASFGDSNSPLHF. Written as DNA, the CDR3 is TGTGCCAGCTTTGGGGACAGTAATTCACCCCTCCACTTT.

This chain uses TRBV11-2 with TRBJ1-1; 12 nucleotides match TRBD1. CDR3 length: 16 amino acids. Trimming cost V 5 bases and J 5 bases; bases outside gene matches: 9. Germline V gene lookup returns CDR1 SGHAT and CDR2 FQNNGV. The chain's CDR3 is CASSGRDRGRGTEAFF. The CDR3 coding sequence is TGTGCCAGCAGCGGAAGGGACAGGGGGCGCGGGACTGAAGCTTTCTTT.

J is TRBJ2-1 and V is TRBV5-1; possibly TRBD1 for D (5 bases). Germline lookup yields CDR1 SGHRS and CDR2 YFSETQ. Trimming removed 0 bases at V and 10 bases at J, with 5 bases between. The CDR3 totals 11 residues. The CDR3 spells CASSLGTEQFF. The CDR3 DNA is TGCGCCAGCAGCTTGGGGACAGAGCAGTTCTTC.